This entry is about one T cell receptor (beta chain). This sample stems from a study of cytomegalovirus exposure and HLA in healthy donors. This CDR3 is built from 15 residues. Germline-derived CDR1 and CDR2 are KGHSH and LQKENI. J gave up 1 base and V 2 bases, and 4 bases lay outside the gene matches. Both 60 Vbeta primers and 13 Jbeta primers went into the PCR. Sequencing used immunoSEQ multiplex PCR; TCRdb keeps in-frame clones, though not all of them. The sample holds some 120,000 clones, around 74% seen once. The chain links TRBV18 to TRBJ2-7; TRBD2 matches 8 bases. The sequenced material came from PBMCs. The TCR sequence derives from a man younger than 45 in good health and CMV-seronegative. CDR3 coding DNA: TGTGCCAGCTCACCAAGGCGGGGGGAGTCCTACGAGCAGTACTTC. Protein product: CASSPRRGESYEQYF.